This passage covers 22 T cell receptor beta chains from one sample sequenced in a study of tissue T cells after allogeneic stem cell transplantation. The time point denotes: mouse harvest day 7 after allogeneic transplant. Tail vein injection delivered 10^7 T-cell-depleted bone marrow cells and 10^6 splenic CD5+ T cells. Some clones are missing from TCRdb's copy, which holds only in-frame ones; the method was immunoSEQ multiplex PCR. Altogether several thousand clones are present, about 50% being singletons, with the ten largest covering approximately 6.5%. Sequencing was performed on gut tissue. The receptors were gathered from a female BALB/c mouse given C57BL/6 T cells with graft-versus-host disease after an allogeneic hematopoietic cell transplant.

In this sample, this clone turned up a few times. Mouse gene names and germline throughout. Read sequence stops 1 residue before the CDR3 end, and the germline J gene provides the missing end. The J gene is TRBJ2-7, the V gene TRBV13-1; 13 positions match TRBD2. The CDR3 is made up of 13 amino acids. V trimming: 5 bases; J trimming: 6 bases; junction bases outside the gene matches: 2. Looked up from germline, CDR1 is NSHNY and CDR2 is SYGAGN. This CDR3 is CASSGTGGVEQYF. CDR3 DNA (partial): TGTGCCAGCAGCGGGACTGGGGGGGTTGAACAGTAC.

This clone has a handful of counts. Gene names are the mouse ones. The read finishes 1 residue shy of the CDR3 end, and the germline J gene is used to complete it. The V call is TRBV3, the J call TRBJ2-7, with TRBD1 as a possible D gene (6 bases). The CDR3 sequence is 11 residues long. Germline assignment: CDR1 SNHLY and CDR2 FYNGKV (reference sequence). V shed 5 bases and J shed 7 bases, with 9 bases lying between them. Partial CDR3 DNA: TGTGCCAGCAGCACTCAGGGGGAACAGTAC. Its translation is CASSTQGEQY. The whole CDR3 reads CASSTQGEQYF.

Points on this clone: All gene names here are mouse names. The CDR3 sequence is CASSPGLGGSYAEQFF. The DNA read from the CDR3 is TGTGCCAGCTCCCCCGGACTGGGGGGCTCCTATGCTGAGCAGTTC. This chain links TRBV12-1 with TRBJ2-1, with 11 bases lining up with TRBD2. The CDR3 goes on 1 residue after the read ends, and that part is filled in from the germline J gene. This CDR3 is 16 amino acids long. Germline V gene lookup returns CDR1 SGHSN and CDR2 HYEKVE. V dropped 4 bases and J dropped 3; count of bases not matched to a gene: 7.

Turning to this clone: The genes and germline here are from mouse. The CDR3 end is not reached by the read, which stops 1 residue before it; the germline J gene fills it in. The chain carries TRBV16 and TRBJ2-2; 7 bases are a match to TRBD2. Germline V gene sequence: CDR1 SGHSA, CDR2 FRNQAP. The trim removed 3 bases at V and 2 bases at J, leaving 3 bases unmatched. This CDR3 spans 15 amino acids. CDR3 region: CASSLGGGNTGQLYF. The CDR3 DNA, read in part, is TGTGCAAGCAGCTTGGGTGGGGGGAACACCGGGCAGCTCTAC.

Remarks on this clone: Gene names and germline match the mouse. CDR3 sequence: CASPRGGLTEVFF. CDR3 DNA, as far as it was read: TGTGCCAGCCCCAGGGGGGGACTCACAGAAGTCTTC. The chain links TRBV26 to TRBJ1-1, with 7 bases fitting TRBD1. From the germline J gene comes the end of the CDR3, since the read stops 1 residue before it. Germline CDR1 and CDR2: KGHPV and FQNQEV (reference sequence). V was clipped by 8 bases and J by 4 bases; unmatched bases: 7. The CDR3 sequence is 13 residues long.

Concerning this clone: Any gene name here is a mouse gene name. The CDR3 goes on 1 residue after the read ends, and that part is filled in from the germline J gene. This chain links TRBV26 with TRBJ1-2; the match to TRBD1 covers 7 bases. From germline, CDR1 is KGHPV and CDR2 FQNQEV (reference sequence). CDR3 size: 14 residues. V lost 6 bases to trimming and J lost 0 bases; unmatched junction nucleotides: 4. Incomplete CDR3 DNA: TGTGCCAGCAGCCTGGGACAGACAAACTCCGACTACACC. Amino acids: CASSLGQTNSDYT. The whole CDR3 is CASSLGQTNSDYTF.

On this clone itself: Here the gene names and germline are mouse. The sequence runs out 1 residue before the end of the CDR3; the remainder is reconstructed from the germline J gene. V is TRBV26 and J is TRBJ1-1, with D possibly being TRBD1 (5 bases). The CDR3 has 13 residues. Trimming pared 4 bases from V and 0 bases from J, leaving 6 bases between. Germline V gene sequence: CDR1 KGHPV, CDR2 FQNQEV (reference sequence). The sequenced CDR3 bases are TGTGCCAGCAGTCGGGGGGCAAACACAGAAGTCTTC. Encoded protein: CASSRGANTEVF. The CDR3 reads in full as CASSRGANTEVFF.

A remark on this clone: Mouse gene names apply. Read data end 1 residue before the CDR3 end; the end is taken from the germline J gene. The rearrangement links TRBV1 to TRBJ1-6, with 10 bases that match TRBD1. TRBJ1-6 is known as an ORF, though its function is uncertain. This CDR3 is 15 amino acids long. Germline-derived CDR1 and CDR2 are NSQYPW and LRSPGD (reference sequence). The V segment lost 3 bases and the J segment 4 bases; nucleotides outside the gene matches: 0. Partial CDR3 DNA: TGCACCTGCAGTGCGGGACAGGGGTATAATTCGCCCCTCTAC. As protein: CTCSAGQGYNSPLY. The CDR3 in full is CTCSAGQGYNSPLYF.

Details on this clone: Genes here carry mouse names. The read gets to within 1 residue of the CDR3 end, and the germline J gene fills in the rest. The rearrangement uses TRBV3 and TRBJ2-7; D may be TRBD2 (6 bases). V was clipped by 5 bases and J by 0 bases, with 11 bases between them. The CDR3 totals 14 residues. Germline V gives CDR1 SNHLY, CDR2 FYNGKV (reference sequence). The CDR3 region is CASSAGLSSYEQYF. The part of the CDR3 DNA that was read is TGTGCCAGCAGCGCGGGACTTAGCTCCTATGAACAGTAC.

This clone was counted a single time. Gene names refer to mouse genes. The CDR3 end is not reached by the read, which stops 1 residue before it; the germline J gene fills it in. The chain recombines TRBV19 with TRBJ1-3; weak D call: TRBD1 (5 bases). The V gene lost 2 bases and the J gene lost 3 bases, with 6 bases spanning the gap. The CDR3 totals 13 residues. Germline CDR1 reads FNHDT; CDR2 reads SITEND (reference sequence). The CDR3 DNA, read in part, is TGTGCCAGCAGTATGAGGGGTGGAAATACGCTCTAT. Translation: CASSMRGGNTLY. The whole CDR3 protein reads CASSMRGGNTLYF.

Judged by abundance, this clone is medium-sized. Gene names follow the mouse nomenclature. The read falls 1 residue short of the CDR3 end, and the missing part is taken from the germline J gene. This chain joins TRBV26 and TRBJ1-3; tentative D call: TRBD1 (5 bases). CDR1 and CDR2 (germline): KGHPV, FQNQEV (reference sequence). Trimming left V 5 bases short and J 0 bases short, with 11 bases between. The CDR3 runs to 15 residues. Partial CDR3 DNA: TGTGCCAGCAGTTTACGGACAAATTCTGGAAATACGCTCTAT. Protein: CASSLRTNSGNTLY. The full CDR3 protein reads CASSLRTNSGNTLYF.

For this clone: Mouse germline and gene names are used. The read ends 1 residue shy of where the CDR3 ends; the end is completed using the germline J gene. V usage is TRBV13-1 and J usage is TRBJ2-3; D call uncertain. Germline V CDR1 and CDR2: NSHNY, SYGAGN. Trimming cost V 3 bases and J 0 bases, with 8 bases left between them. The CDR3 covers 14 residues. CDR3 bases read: TGTGCCAGCAGTGGACCCATTAGTGCAGAAACGCTGTAT. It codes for CASSGPISAETLY. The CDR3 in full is CASSGPISAETLYF.

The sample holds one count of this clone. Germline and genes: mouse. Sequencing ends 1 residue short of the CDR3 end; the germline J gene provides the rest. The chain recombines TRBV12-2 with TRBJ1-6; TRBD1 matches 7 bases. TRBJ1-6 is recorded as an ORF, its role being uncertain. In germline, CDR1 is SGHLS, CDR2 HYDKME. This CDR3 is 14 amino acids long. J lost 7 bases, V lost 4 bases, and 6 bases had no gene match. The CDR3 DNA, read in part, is TGTGCCAGCTCATCCGGGACAGTGAATTCGCCCCTCTAC. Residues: CASSSGTVNSPLY. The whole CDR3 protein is CASSSGTVNSPLYF.

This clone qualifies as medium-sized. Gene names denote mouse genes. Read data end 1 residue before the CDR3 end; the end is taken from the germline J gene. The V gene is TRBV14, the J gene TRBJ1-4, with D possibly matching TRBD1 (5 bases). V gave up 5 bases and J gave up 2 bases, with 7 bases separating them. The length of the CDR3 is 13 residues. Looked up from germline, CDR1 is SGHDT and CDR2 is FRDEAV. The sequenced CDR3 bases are TGTGCCAGCAGACAGGAGTCCAACGAAAGATTATTT. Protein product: CASRQESNERLF. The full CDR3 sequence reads CASRQESNERLFF.

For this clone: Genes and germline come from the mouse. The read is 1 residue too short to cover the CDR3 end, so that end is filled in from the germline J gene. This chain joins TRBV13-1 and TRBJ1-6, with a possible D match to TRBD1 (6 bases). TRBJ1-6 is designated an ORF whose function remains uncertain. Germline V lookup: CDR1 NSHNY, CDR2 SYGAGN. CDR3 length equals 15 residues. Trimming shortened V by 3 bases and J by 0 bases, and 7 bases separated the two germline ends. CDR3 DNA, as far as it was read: TGTGCCAGCAGTGGGACAGATTCCTATAATTCGCCCCTCTAC. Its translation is CASSGTDSYNSPLY. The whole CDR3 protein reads CASSGTDSYNSPLYF.

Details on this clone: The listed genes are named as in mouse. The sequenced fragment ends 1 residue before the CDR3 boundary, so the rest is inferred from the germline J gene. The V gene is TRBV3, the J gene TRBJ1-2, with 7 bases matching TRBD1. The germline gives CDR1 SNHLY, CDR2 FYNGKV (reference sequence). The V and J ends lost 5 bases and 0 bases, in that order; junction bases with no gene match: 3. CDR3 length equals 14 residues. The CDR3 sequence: CASSRDRTNSDYTF. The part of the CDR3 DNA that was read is TGTGCCAGCAGCCGGGACAGAACAAACTCCGACTACACC.

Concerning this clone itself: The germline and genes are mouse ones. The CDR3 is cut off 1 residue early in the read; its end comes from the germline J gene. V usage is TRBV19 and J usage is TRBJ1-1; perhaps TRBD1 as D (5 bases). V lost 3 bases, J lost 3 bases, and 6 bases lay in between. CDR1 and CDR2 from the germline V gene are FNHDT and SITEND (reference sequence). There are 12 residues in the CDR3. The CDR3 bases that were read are TGTGCCAGCAGTACGACAGACACAGAAGTCTTC. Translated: CASSTTDTEVF. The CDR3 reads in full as CASSTTDTEVFF.

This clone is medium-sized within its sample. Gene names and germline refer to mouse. This chain's CDR3 is CASSPGSSYEQYF. CDR3 DNA (partial): TGTGCCAGCTCTCCAGGGAGCTCCTATGAACAGTAC. The chain carries TRBV12-2 and TRBJ2-7; weak D call: TRBD1 (5 bases). The missing CDR3 end, 1 residue past where the read stops, is filled in from the germline J gene. CDR1 and CDR2 from the germline V gene are SGHLS and HYDKME. This CDR3 region has 13 residues. Trimming cost V 2 bases and J 0 bases, with 7 bases left between them.

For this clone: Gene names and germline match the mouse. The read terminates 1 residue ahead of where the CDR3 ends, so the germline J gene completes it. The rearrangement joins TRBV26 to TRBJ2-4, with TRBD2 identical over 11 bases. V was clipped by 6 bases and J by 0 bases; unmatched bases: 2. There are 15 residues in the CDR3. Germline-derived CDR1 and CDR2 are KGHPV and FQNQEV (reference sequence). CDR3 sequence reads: CASSGLGGSQNTLYF. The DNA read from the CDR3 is TGTGCCAGCAGCGGACTGGGGGGTAGTCAAAACACCTTGTAC.

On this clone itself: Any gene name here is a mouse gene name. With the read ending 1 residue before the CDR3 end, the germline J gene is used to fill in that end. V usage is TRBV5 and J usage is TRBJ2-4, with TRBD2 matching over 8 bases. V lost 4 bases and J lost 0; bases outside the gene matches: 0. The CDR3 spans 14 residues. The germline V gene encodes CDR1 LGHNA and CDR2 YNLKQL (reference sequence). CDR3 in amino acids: CASSLGGSQNTLYF. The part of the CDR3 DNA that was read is TGTGCCAGCAGCCTGGGGGGGAGTCAAAACACCTTGTAC.

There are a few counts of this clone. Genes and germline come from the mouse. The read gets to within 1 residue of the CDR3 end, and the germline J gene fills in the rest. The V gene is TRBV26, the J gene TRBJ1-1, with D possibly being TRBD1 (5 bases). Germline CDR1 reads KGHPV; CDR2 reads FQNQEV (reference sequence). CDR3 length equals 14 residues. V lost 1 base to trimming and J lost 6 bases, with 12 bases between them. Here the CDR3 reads CASSLYEGPAEVFF. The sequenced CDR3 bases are TGTGCCAGCAGTCTGTACGAGGGGCCGGCAGAAGTCTTC.

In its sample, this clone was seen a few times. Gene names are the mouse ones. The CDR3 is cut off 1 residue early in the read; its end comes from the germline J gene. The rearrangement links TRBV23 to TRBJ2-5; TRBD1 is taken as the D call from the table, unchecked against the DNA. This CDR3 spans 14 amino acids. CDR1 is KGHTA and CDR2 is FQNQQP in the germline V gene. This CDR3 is CSSSQSTGHDTQYF. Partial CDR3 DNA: TGCTCCAGCAGTCAATCCACAGGGCATGACACCCAGTAC.